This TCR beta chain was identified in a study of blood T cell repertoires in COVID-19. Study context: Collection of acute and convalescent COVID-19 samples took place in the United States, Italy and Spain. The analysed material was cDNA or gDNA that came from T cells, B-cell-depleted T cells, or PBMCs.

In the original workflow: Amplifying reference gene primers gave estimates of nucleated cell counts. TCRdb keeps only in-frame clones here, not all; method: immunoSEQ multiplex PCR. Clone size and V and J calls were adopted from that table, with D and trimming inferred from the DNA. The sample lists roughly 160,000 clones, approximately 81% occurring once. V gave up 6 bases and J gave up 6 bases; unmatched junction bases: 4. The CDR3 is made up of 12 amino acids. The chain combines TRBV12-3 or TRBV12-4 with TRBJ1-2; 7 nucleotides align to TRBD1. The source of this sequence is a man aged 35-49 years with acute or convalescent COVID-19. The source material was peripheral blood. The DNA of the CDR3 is TGTGCCAGCAGAAGACAGGGAAATGGCTACACCTTC. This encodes CASRRQGNGYTF.